A selection of T cell receptor beta chains follows, all from one sample in a study of yellow fever vaccine responses in identical twins. TCRdb re-called the RT-PCR reads with MiXCR, one entry per CDR3 protein. The table has about 3,200 distinct CDR3 sequences, 65% to 85% seen once. Sequenced material: T cells from blood (PBMCs), unsorted or a sorted subset (not recorded which), taken before or after yellow fever vaccination (not recorded which). The receptors were sampled from a woman aged 18 to 35 who received the yellow fever vaccine. Each CDR3 is given without its conserved first and last residue. Rows may omit the clone size; those that give it use once, few, many or a size class.

clone size	V gene	J gene	CDR3 protein
.	TRBV4-2	TRBJ2-1	ASSQDGTGGFEQF
few	TRBV12-2	TRBJ2-3	ASRLASGSELADTQY
.	TRBV5-1	TRBJ2-1	ASSLWGASEQF
.	TRBV7-9	TRBJ2-1	ASSLESQLAGYNEQF
.	TRBV10-3	TRBJ1-1	AISGTLNTEAF
.	TRBV20-1	TRBJ1-3	SARKPVTGNTIY
.	TRBV7-6	TRBJ2-3	ASSFGGASGTDTQY
.	TRBV5-6	TRBJ1-5	ASSLKRTGQPQH
.	TRBV5-4	TRBJ2-3	ASSVGRGVTQY
.	TRBV2	TRBJ2-5	ASGQGIYQETQY
.	TRBV6-2/TRBV6-3	TRBJ1-2	ASSLPGQTGYT
once	TRBV18	TRBJ2-1	ASSASGNNEQF
.	TRBV19	TRBJ2-5	ASRGLAGETQY
few	TRBV6-1	TRBJ2-7	ASSETGPPTYEQY
.	TRBV2	TRBJ2-7	ASSLTGGVSEQY
.	TRBV11-3	TRBJ2-3	ASGTSGSTDTQY
.	TRBV29-1	TRBJ2-3	SVEDGLAGHTDTQY
few	TRBV9	TRBJ2-7	ASSGGATYYEQY
.	TRBV6-1	TRBJ2-7	ASSLTRMNHEQY
.	TRBV10-3	TRBJ2-3	AISRQLSTDTQY
once	TRBV29-1	TRBJ1-2	SVRAENYGYT
.	TRBV6-5	TRBJ1-5	ASSYSSRGGQPQH
.	TRBV2	TRBJ2-1	ASSLDGNEQF
once	TRBV10-3	TRBJ1-2	AISEGDNYGYT
few	TRBV12-3/TRBV12-4	TRBJ1-6	ASSFSDSNSPLH
.	TRBV6-1	TRBJ2-1	ASKRRSSYNEQF
.	TRBV2	TRBJ2-1	ASSEAGQDYNEQF
.	TRBV7-3	TRBJ2-1	ASSLNLYNEQF
.	TRBV28	TRBJ1-6	ASSFQVYNSPLH
once	TRBV7-3	TRBJ2-4	ASSLTSGSAKNIQY
.	TRBV11-3	TRBJ2-5	ASRSRQGEETQY
.	TRBV11-1	TRBJ2-1	ASSLVGSHNEQF
.	TRBV11-1	TRBJ2-2	ASSAGPLPPGELF
.	TRBV18	TRBJ2-7	ASSPSDYEQY
.	TRBV11-2	TRBJ1-1	ASSLEGMNTEAF
.	TRBV11-1	TRBJ2-3	ASSYGTDTQY
.	TRBV20-1	TRBJ2-1	SATIGLAELEQF
.	TRBV7-9	TRBJ2-3	ASSRTSGRMDTQY
.	TRBV7-6	TRBJ2-7	ASSFDRAYEQY
.	TRBV10-3	TRBJ2-5	AIRGTEQETQY
.	TRBV4-3	TRBJ2-1	ASSQDWLAGDNEQF
.	TRBV4-2	TRBJ2-7	ASSQDRDYAYEQY
.	TRBV10-3	TRBJ1-2	AISDPRELRGYT
few	TRBV14	TRBJ2-3	ASSQLWADTQY
few	TRBV11-2	TRBJ2-1	ASSFESGIYNEQF
.	TRBV7-9	TRBJ2-5	ASSFLGAGPAKTQY
.	TRBV3-1	TRBJ2-5	ASSYTTSGRFRETQY
.	TRBV30	TRBJ2-2	AWSVTHTGELF
.	TRBV29-1	TRBJ1-5	SVWTGLNQPQH
.	TRBV12-3/TRBV12-4	TRBJ1-5	ASSLGSGINQPQH
few	TRBV20-1	TRBJ2-7	SARTGVYEQY
.	TRBV2	TRBJ1-1	ASSEDLGGTEAF
.	TRBV11-1	TRBJ2-3	ASSSGLAGKRTDTQY